Listed below are T cell receptor beta chains from one sample, sequenced in a study of OX40 agonist ivuxolimab in advanced cancers. Sequencing was performed with immunoSEQ multiplex PCR; in TCRdb, only in-frame clones are kept and a portion is missing. Among around 60,000 clones, 85% to 90% were seen once, and the ten largest hold roughly 0.9%. This material consisted of CD4+ or CD8+ T cells sorted from blood, taken in a trial of the OX40 agonist ivuxolimab. These TCRs come from an adult with an advanced solid tumor such as melanoma, head and neck, liver or kidney cancer. The CDR3 runs from the conserved cysteine through the conserved F or W. D genes are given only for firm matches. Only part of the rows carry a size: once, few, many, or a class if the clone is expanded.

clone_size j_call d_call v_call cdr3_nt cdr3_aa
- TRBJ1-1 - TRBV9 TGTGCCAGCAGCGTAGCGGTGAACACTGAAGCTTTCTTT CASSVAVNTEAFF
- TRBJ2-3 - TRBV11-2 TGTGCCAGCAGCTTAGGCCGGGCAGATACGCAGTATTTT CASSLGRADTQYF
- TRBJ2-1 TRBD2 TRBV7-3 TGTGCCAGCAGCCCCCAAATGAATCTACGAGCGGGGGGGTCGTACAATGAGCAGTTCTTC CASSPQMNLRAGGSYNEQFF
- TRBJ1-2 - TRBV5-8 TGTGCCAGCAGCCCGATGAGGGCTTTGGGCTACACCTTC CASSPMRALGYTF
- TRBJ2-5 TRBD1 TRBV18 TGTGCCAGCTCACCAAGGGCAGGGGGCACAGAGACCCAGTACTTC CASSPRAGGTETQYF
- TRBJ1-2 - TRBV7-9 TGTGCCAGCAGCTTGGTCCTCGGGGTGAACTATGGCTACACCTTC CASSLVLGVNYGYTF
- TRBJ2-7 - TRBV5-5 TGTGCCAGCAGCTTGCTCGCAGGGGCCTACGAGCAGTACTTC CASSLLAGAYEQYF
few TRBJ1-1 - TRBV7-9 TGTGCCAGCAGCTTAGTCAGAGCGAACACTGAAGCTTTCTTT CASSLVRANTEAFF
- TRBJ1-2 - TRBV18 TGTGCCAGCTCACCCCGGACGGAGCCAGGAGGCTACACCTTC CASSPRTEPGGYTF
- TRBJ1-2 TRBD1 TRBV25-1 TGTGCCAGCAGTGATCTGAGGACAGGACAAGGCTACACCTTC CASSDLRTGQGYTF